The text below deals with one TCR beta chain. With 4 bases removed from V and 0 bases from J, the gap between germline ends came to 13 bases. CDR3 length: 16 amino acids. Per germline, CDR1 MNHNS and CDR2 SASEGT. The data stem from a study of blood T cell repertoires in COVID-19. Overall study: Samples representing acute and convalescent COVID-19 were sourced from the United States, Italy and Spain.

Per the study methods: Amplification from reference gene primers served as the basis for estimated nucleated cell counts. Data came from immunoSEQ multiplex PCR; TCRdb stores just in-frame clones and leaves some out. V and J calls and clone size follow that table, whereas D and trimming were derived from the DNA. The sample holds hundreds of thousands of clones, more than 75% seen once. Sequenced: peripheral blood. The receptor's source is a woman aged 40 to 50 who had recovered from COVID-19. The chain carries TRBV6-1 and TRBJ1-5; unclear D gene. The CDR3 here is CASSGVGGYSNQPQHF. CDR3 DNA sequence: TGTGCCAGCAGTGGGGTGGGAGGGTATAGCAATCAGCCCCAGCATTTT.